The 31 T cell receptor beta chains listed next were all sequenced from one sample in a study of T cells after yellow fever vaccination. TCRdb recomputed calls from the 5' RACE reads with MiXCR, one row per CDR3 protein. The sample yields around 200,000 distinct CDR3 sequences, approximately 11% seen once. Sequenced here: CD8+ T cells sorted from PBMCs, sampled 15 days after the yellow fever booster vaccination. The origin of the receptors is a man aged 18-30 years who received the YFV17D yellow fever vaccine.

This clonotype was observed at least ten times. The chain carries TRBV11-2 and TRBJ2-7, with 9 bases that match TRBD1. V was pared by 0 bases and J by 3 bases, with 6 bases of the junction left unmatched. There are 16 residues in the CDR3. The germline CDR1 and CDR2 sequences are SGHAT and FQNNGV. The CDR3 reads CASSLETGTGYYEQYF. The CDR3 nucleotides are TGTGCCAGCAGCTTAGAGACTGGGACAGGGTACTACGAGCAGTACTTC. Looking up the rest from reference TRBV11-2 and TRBJ2-7 gives the full variable domain: EAGVAQSPRYKIIEKRQSVAFWCNPISGHATLYWYQQILGQGPKLLIQFQNNGVVDDSQLPKDRFSAERLKGVDSTLKIQPAKLEDSAVYLCASSLETGTGYYEQYFGPGTRLTVT.

The V and J genes are TRBV12-3 or TRBV12-4 and TRBJ2-2, with a tentative D call TRBD1 (5 bases). V lost 7 bases to trimming and J lost 8 bases, with 14 bases between them. The CDR3 extends over 13 amino acids. The CDR3 region is CASTWAGAGELFF. The CDR3, as DNA: TGTGCCAGCACCTGGGCTGGGGCTGGGGAGCTGTTTTTT.

This clonotype showed up just a few times. The J gene is TRBJ2-7, the V gene TRBV7-6; TRBD1 matches at 7 bases. V lost 5 bases to trimming and J lost 2 bases; unmatched junction nucleotides: 6. From germline, CDR1 is SGHVS and CDR2 FNYEAQ. The CDR3 contains 14 residues. The CDR3 sequence: CASSPGQSTYEQYV. CDR3 coding DNA: TGTGCCAGCAGCCCGGGACAGTCAACCTACGAGCAGTACGTC.

This clonotype occurred a few times. The CDR3 is CAISGSSGGYNEQFF. The CDR3 DNA sequence: TGTGCCATCAGTGGGTCTAGCGGGGGGTACAATGAGCAGTTCTTC. This chain joins TRBV10-3 and TRBJ2-1; 11 nucleotides match TRBD2. Germline lookup yields CDR1 ENHRY and CDR2 SYGVKD. The CDR3 extends over 15 amino acids. V was pared by 4 bases and J by 4 bases, with 3 bases of the junction left unmatched.

The chain links TRBV7-8 to TRBJ1-5, with D possibly being TRBD1 (6 bases). CDR1 SGHVS and CDR2 FQNEAQ come from the germline V gene. V lost 4 bases, J lost 3 bases, and 10 bases lay in between. This CDR3 contains 14 residues. Here the CDR3 reads CASSSNRDNQPQHF. CDR3 nucleotides: TGTGCCAGCAGCTCGAACAGGGACAATCAGCCCCAGCATTTT.

This rearrangement joins TRBV7-9 to TRBJ1-4; D is undetermined. CDR3 length: 17 residues. V lost 0 bases and J 0 bases, leaving 11 bases between the germline ends. Per germline, CDR1 SEHNR and CDR2 FQNEAQ (reference sequence). CDR3 sequence: CASSLAAVRATNEKLFF. CDR3 nucleotide sequence: TGTGCCAGCAGCTTAGCGGCGGTGAGGGCAACTAATGAAAAACTGTTTTTT.

This clonotype has at least ten counts. This chain joins TRBV7-3 and TRBJ2-3; 13 bases are a match to TRBD2. The CDR3 has 18 amino acids. The germline gives CDR1 SGHTA, CDR2 FQGTGA. The V segment lost 6 bases and the J segment 0 bases; nucleotides outside the gene matches: 9. This chain's CDR3 is CASSNGLAGDSSTDTQYF. The CDR3, as DNA: TGTGCCAGCAGTAACGGACTAGCGGGGGATTCTAGCACAGATACGCAGTATTTT.

This clonotype was counted at least ten times. J is TRBJ2-3 and V is TRBV4-3, with D uncertain. With 1 base removed from V and 0 bases from J, the gap between germline ends came to 11 bases. CDR3 length: 16 amino acids. Germline V gene lookup returns CDR1 LGHNA and CDR2 YSLEER. The CDR3 sequence: CASSQAGTYSTDTQYF. For the CDR3, the DNA is TGCGCCAGCAGCCAAGCCGGTACCTATAGCACAGATACGCAGTATTTT.

The gene calls are TRBV20-1 and TRBJ2-7; either TRBD1 or TRBD2 may fit D (5 bases each). V lost 0 bases and J 0 bases, leaving 12 bases between the germline ends. CDR1 is DFQATT and CDR2 is SNEGSKA in the germline V gene (reference sequence). The CDR3 sequence is 15 residues long. The chain's CDR3 is CSAREPPGRSYEQYV. As DNA, the CDR3 is TGCAGTGCTAGAGAGCCACCGGGACGCTCCTACGAGCAGTACGTC.

This clonotype was found a few times. The chain has TRBV7-9 and TRBJ1-5; tentatively, D is TRBD1 (5 bases). Germline V gene sequence: CDR1 SEHNR, CDR2 FQNEAQ (reference sequence). V was shortened by 2 bases and J by 6 bases, with 11 bases between the two germline ends. This CDR3 contains 14 residues. CDR3 DNA: TGTGCCAGCAGCTTACAGGGACGAGCTCAGCCCCAGCATTTT. It is translated as CASSLQGRAQPQHF.

V and J are TRBV7-2 and TRBJ1-1; 9 bases map to TRBD1. Germline CDR1 reads SGHTA; CDR2 reads FQGNSA. V lost 3 bases, J lost 8 bases, and 10 bases stayed unmatched. The CDR3 totals 15 residues. CDR3 region: CASSFRDRERIEAFF. Here the CDR3 DNA reads TGTGCCAGCAGCTTCCGGGACAGGGAGAGGATAGAAGCTTTCTTT. Full variable domain (outside the CDR3, taken from reference TRBV7-2 and TRBJ1-1): GAGVSQSPSNKVTEKGKDVELRCDPISGHTALYWYRQSLGQGLEFLIYFQGNSAPDKSGLPSDRFSAERTGGSVSTLTIQRTQQEDSAVYLCASSFRDRERIEAFFGQGTRLTVV.

The V and J genes are TRBV12-3 or TRBV12-4 and TRBJ2-7; D gene ambiguous. There are 12 residues in the CDR3. Trimming left V 7 bases short and J 3 bases short, with 10 bases between. CDR3 loop: CASTSSGYEQYF. The CDR3 DNA follows: TGTGCCAGCACCTCCTCCGGCTACGAGCAGTACTTC.

This rearrangement joins TRBV4-3 to TRBJ1-1; D is ambiguous. The germline gives CDR1 LGHNA, CDR2 YSLEER. The CDR3 covers 14 residues. V was clipped by 0 bases and J by 5 bases, with 10 bases between them. CDR3 sequence: CASSQESGKTEAFF. CDR3 bases: TGCGCCAGCAGCCAAGAGTCGGGGAAGACTGAAGCTTTCTTT.

In its sample, this clonotype was seen a few times. The chain uses TRBV27 and TRBJ1-1; the D gene is possibly TRBD1 (5 bases). With 4 bases removed from V and 7 bases from J, the gap between germline ends came to 25 bases. The CDR3 consists of 17 residues. CDR1 is MNHEY and CDR2 is SMNVEV in the germline V gene (reference sequence). CDR3 sequence reads: CASSSSISLAGRSEAFF. CDR3 DNA: TGTGCCAGCAGTTCTTCAATCTCCCTGGCAGGGCGGAGTGAAGCTTTCTTT.

This clonotype was picked up a small number of times. V is TRBV12-3 or TRBV12-4 and J is TRBJ2-3, with D hard to call. The CDR3 runs 14 residues. V was trimmed by 5 bases and J by 0 bases, leaving 9 bases between them. The DNA for the CDR3 is TGTGCCAGCAGTAGTTCCGAGAGCACAGATACGCAGTATTTT. The encoded protein is CASSSSESTDTQYF.

CDR3 sequence reads: CASSQHELLSGNTIYF. CDR3 bases: TGCGCCAGCAGCCAACACGAACTGCTCTCTGGAAACACCATATATTTT. The chain has TRBV4-1 and TRBJ1-3; D unresolved. The CDR3 totals 16 residues. V lost 2 bases and J lost 0, with 11 bases in between. The germline V gene encodes CDR1 MGHRA and CDR2 YSYEKL.

This clonotype was counted between two and nine times. This chain uses TRBV20-1 with TRBJ2-3, with TRBD2 matching 9 bases. CDR1 and CDR2 from the germline V gene are DFQATT and SNEGSKA (reference sequence). CDR3 length equals 15 residues. V lost 5 bases, J lost 3 bases, and 9 bases stayed unmatched. As DNA, the CDR3 is TGCAGTGCTCACCGAGCGGGGGGCGGGACAGATACGCAGTATTTT. Its translation is CSAHRAGGGTDTQYF.

There are a few counts of this clonotype. The chain recombines TRBV3-1 with TRBJ2-1, with 9 bases lining up with TRBD1. Germline-derived CDR1 and CDR2 are LGHDT and YNNKEL (reference sequence). Trimming removed 0 bases from V and 4 bases from J; junction bases left unmatched: 7. CDR3 length equals 17 residues. For the CDR3, the DNA is TGTGCCAGCAGCCAAGATACATTAGGACAGGGGTACAATGAGCAGTTCTTC. Translating it yields CASSQDTLGQGYNEQFF.

The J gene is TRBJ2-7, the V gene TRBV29-1; 11 nucleotides match TRBD1. Germline-derived CDR1 and CDR2 are SQVTM and ANQGSEA. V dropped 5 bases and J dropped 3; count of bases not matched to a gene: 6. This CDR3 contains 14 residues. As DNA, the CDR3 is TGCAGCGTTATAGGACAGGGGGCTTTCTACGAGCAGTACTTC. Its translation: CSVIGQGAFYEQYF.

This clonotype showed up many times. The gene calls are TRBV18 and TRBJ2-2; tentatively, D is TRBD2 (5 bases). Trimming removed 2 bases at V and 1 base at J, with 5 bases between. The CDR3 runs to 14 residues. Germline CDR1 reads KGHSH; CDR2 reads LQKENI. The CDR3 region has the DNA TGTGCCAGCTCACCAGCGGGGAACACCGGGGAGCTGTTTTTT. It codes for CASSPAGNTGELFF.

There are many counts of this clonotype. This chain connects TRBV12-3 or TRBV12-4 to TRBJ1-1; weak D call: TRBD1 (5 bases). The CDR3 runs 14 residues. Deletions cut 4 bases from V and 1 base from J, with 10 bases between. CDR3 coding DNA: TGTGCCAGCAGTTGGGGAGGGACGAACACTGAAGCTTTCTTT. This encodes CASSWGGTNTEAFF.

This clonotype has just a few counts. The chain employs TRBV18 and TRBJ2-7, with TRBD1 matching 8 bases. Germline V gene sequence: CDR1 KGHSH, CDR2 LQKENI. Losses at the gene ends were 5 bases for V and 3 bases for J; bases not matched to a gene: 6. The CDR3 is 14 amino acids. CDR3 coding DNA: TGTGCCAGCTCATGGACAGGGAGATACTACGAGCAGTACTTC. Translation: CASSWTGRYYEQYF.

This clonotype was detected a few times. The chain is built from TRBV9 and TRBJ2-1, with TRBD2 as a possible D gene (5 bases). CDR1 and CDR2 from the germline V gene are SGDLS and YYNGEE. The CDR3 sequence is 14 residues long. With 3 bases removed from V and 3 bases from J, the gap between germline ends came to 10 bases. CDR3: CASSDSGLYNEQFF. In DNA form, the CDR3 reads TGTGCCAGCAGCGATAGTGGACTCTACAATGAGCAGTTCTTC.

The chain employs TRBV7-9 and TRBJ2-1; 9 bases align to TRBD2. Trimming cost V 1 base and J 6 bases; bases outside gene matches: 4. The CDR3 totals 15 residues. Germline-derived CDR1 and CDR2 are SEHNR and FQNEAQ (reference sequence). The CDR3, as DNA: TGTGCCAGCAGCTTAGTAGGACTAGCGAGCAATGAGCAGTTCTTC. It translates to CASSLVGLASNEQFF.

This clonotype showed up many times. The V gene is TRBV5-1, the J gene TRBJ2-7; D is unclear. Trimming cost V 4 bases and J 2 bases, with 10 bases left between them. The CDR3 loop spans 13 amino acids. The germline V gene has CDR1 SGHRS and CDR2 YFSETQ. The CDR3 region is CASSPDDTYEQYV. The DNA of the CDR3 is TGCGCCAGCAGCCCGGACGATACCTACGAGCAGTACGTC.

This clonotype has at least ten counts. This sequence joins TRBV5-1 and TRBJ1-1, with unresolved D. Germline V CDR1 and CDR2: SGHRS, YFSETQ. This CDR3 region has 15 residues. The V end lost 5 bases, the J end lost 1 base, and 15 bases lay between the germline ends. The CDR3 is CASRAVETANTEAFF. CDR3 nucleotides: TGCGCCAGCAGAGCCGTTGAAACAGCGAACACTGAAGCTTTCTTT.

This clonotype was recorded a few times. CDR3 in DNA: TGTGCCTGGAGTTACATGCAGGGCGACTATGGCTACACCTTC. Amino acids: CAWSYMQGDYGYTF. The rearrangement uses TRBV30 and TRBJ1-2, with D perhaps TRBD1 (5 bases). Trimming removed 2 bases from V and 3 bases from J, with 13 bases in between. This CDR3 has 14 amino acids. Germline loops: CDR1 GTSNPN, CDR2 SVGIG (reference sequence).

This clonotype has ten or more counts. CDR3: CASSQVVQGFYEQYF. The CDR3 region has the DNA TGCGCCAGCAGCCAAGTGGTACAGGGATTCTACGAGCAGTACTTC. The chain couples TRBV4-1 to TRBJ2-7; D is perhaps TRBD1 (6 bases). V gave up 1 base and J gave up 3 bases, with 13 bases separating them. CDR3 length equals 15 residues. Germline lookup yields CDR1 MGHRA and CDR2 YSYEKL.

In this sample, this clonotype turned up a few times. This sequence joins TRBV7-9 and TRBJ2-5, with 11 nucleotides matching TRBD2. This CDR3 region has 16 residues. Unmatched junction bases numbered 11, after V lost 8 bases and J lost 3 bases. Germline V gene sequence: CDR1 SEHNR, CDR2 FQNEAQ (reference sequence). CDR3 residues: CASGLGTSGGEETQYF. The DNA of the CDR3 is TGTGCCAGCGGACTCGGAACTAGCGGGGGAGAAGAGACCCAGTACTTC.

This clonotype has only a few counts. The chain uses TRBV14 and TRBJ1-1, with D unclear. From germline, CDR1 is SGHDN and CDR2 FVKESK. The germline V and J ends were trimmed by 1 base and 1 base, with 13 bases remaining between them. This CDR3 has 16 amino acids. CDR3 protein: CASSQGFVSTNTEAFF. CDR3 in DNA: TGTGCCAGCAGCCAAGGCTTCGTAAGTACGAACACTGAAGCTTTCTTT.

The table lists this clonotype with many counts. The gene calls are TRBV7-6 and TRBJ2-5; 9 bases are shared with TRBD1. The V gene end was trimmed by 1 base and the J gene end by 5 bases; junction bases not matched to a gene: 17. The CDR3 runs 19 residues. CDR1 is SGHVS, CDR2 FNYEAQ, per germline. In nucleotides, the CDR3 is TGTGCCAGCAGCTTAGGGATGGGTTTGGGGACAGGGATCACGGAGACCCAGTACTTC. Translating gives CASSLGMGLGTGITETQYF.